What follows are 9 T cell receptor beta chains derived from one specimen sequenced in a study of OX40 agonist ivuxolimab in advanced cancers. The method was immunoSEQ multiplex PCR; TCRdb's version includes in-frame clones alone and lacks a portion of them. Here the sample spans approximately 75,000 clones, around nine tenths being singletons. Material: CD4+ or CD8+ T cells sorted from blood, obtained in a trial of the OX40 agonist ivuxolimab. Receptors originate from an adult with an advanced solid tumor such as melanoma, head and neck, liver or kidney cancer.

The gene calls are TRBV27 and TRBJ1-1; D call uncertain. CDR1 and CDR2 from the germline V gene are MNHEY and SMNVEV (reference sequence). The CDR3 extends over 13 amino acids. The V and J ends lost 3 bases and 2 bases respectively, with 7 bases between them. The CDR3 loop is CASSFNQNTEAFF. DNA of the CDR3: TGTGCCAGCAGTTTTAATCAAAACACTGAAGCTTTCTTT.

This chain connects TRBV6-5 to TRBJ2-7; 9 nucleotides align to TRBD1. The germline gives CDR1 MNHEY, CDR2 SVGAGI. The CDR3 consists of 13 residues. The V gene end was trimmed by 4 bases and the J gene end by 6 bases; junction bases not matched to a gene: 4. In nucleotides, the CDR3 is TGTGCCAGCAGTTGGGACAGGGCGGCCGAGCAGTACTTC. Translated: CASSWDRAAEQYF.

This rearrangement joins TRBV6-5 to TRBJ1-1, with D possibly TRBD1 on 6 matching bases. The CDR3 sequence is 15 residues long. Trimming removed 0 bases at V and 1 base at J, with 9 bases between. Looked up from germline, CDR1 is MNHEY and CDR2 is SVGAGI. CDR3 nucleotide sequence: TGTGCCAGCAGTTACTCCGGGACAACGAACACTGAAGCTTTCTTT. It translates to CASSYSGTTNTEAFF.

The J gene is TRBJ2-7, the V gene TRBV5-1, with unresolved D. Germline lookup yields CDR1 SGHRS and CDR2 YFSETQ. V lost 0 bases to trimming and J lost 5 bases, with 12 bases between them. This CDR3 has 14 amino acids. Here the CDR3 reads CASSLGTLGNEQYF. The CDR3 nucleotides are TGCGCCAGCAGCTTGGGGACCTTGGGGAACGAGCAGTACTTC.

V usage is TRBV30 and J usage is TRBJ1-1, with a tentative D call TRBD1 (6 bases). V was cut by 0 bases and J by 11 bases, with 13 bases left in between. The CDR3 consists of 12 residues. Germline CDR1 and CDR2: GTSNPN and SVGIG (reference sequence). The CDR3 protein is CAWSVQGWDAFF. Written as DNA, the CDR3 is TGTGCCTGGAGTGTACAGGGATGGGATGCTTTCTTT.

The J gene is TRBJ2-7, the V gene TRBV5-1, with D possibly TRBD1 on 6 matching bases. Germline CDR1 SGHRS, CDR2 YFSETQ. V lost 2 bases and J lost 5, with 14 bases in between. This CDR3 is built from 14 residues. In DNA, the CDR3 is TGCGCCAGCAGCTTAAGGACAGATTCTGACGAGCAGTACTTC. Amino acid sequence: CASSLRTDSDEQYF. Full variable domain (remainder filled in from reference TRBV5-1 and TRBJ2-7): KAGVTQTPRYLIKTRGQQVTLSCSPISGHRSVSWYQQTPGQGLQFLFEYFSETQRNKGNFPGRFSGRQFSNSRSEMNVSTLELGDSALYLCASSLRTDSDEQYFGPGTRLTVT.

This sequence joins TRBV19 and TRBJ1-5, with D tentatively TRBD1 (6 bases). This CDR3 has 15 residues. Looked up from germline, CDR1 is LNHDA and CDR2 is SQIVND (reference sequence). Trimming pared 6 bases from V and 0 bases from J, leaving 12 bases between. The DNA for the CDR3 is TGTGCCAGTAGACAGGGTCTGTATAGCAATCAGCCCCAGCATTTT. This sequence encodes CASRQGLYSNQPQHF.

J is TRBJ1-1 and V is TRBV19, with 7 bases fitting TRBD1. CDR1 is LNHDA and CDR2 is SQIVND in the germline V gene (reference sequence). After removal of 5 bases from V and 0 bases from J, the junction contained 3 bases not matched to a gene. There are 14 residues in the CDR3. CDR3 DNA: TGTGCCAGTAGTGTACAGGGGATGAACACTGAAGCTTTCTTT. Translation: CASSVQGMNTEAFF.

The chain is built from TRBV15 and TRBJ1-6; D not certain. Deletions cut 0 bases from V and 3 bases from J, with 6 bases between. The CDR3 runs 15 residues. CDR1 is LNHNV, CDR2 YYDKDF, per germline (reference sequence). The CDR3 reads CATSRENFYNSPLHF. The CDR3 nucleotides read TGTGCCACCAGCAGAGAGAACTTCTATAATTCACCCCTCCACTTT.